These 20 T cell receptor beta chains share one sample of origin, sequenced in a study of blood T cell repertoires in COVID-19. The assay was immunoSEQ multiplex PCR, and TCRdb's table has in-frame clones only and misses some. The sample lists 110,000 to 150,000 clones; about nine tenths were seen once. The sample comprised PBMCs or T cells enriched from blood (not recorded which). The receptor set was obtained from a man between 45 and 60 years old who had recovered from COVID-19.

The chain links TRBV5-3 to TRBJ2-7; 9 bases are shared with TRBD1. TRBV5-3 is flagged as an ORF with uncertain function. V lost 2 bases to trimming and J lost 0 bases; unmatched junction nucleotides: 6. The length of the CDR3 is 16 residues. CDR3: CARSFGQGWASYEQYV. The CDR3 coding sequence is TGTGCCAGAAGCTTTGGACAGGGGTGGGCCTCCTACGAGCAGTACGTC.

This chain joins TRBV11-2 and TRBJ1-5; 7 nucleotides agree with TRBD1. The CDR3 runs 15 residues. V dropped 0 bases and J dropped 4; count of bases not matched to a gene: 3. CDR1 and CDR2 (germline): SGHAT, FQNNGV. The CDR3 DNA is TGTGCCAGCAGCTTAGATGGGACAGAGAATCAGCCCCAGCATTTT. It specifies CASSLDGTENQPQHF.

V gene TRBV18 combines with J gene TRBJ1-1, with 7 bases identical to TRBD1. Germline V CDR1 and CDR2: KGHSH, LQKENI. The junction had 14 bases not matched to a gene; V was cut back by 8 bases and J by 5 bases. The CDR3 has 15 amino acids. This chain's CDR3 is CASGTNDRANTEAFF. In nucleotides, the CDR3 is TGTGCCAGCGGAACAAACGACAGGGCAAATACTGAAGCTTTCTTT.

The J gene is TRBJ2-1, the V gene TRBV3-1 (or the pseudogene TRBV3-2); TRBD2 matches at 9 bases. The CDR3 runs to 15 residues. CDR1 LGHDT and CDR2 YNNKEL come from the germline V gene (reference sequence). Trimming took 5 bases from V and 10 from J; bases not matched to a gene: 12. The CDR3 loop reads CASSSLLAGHPEQFF. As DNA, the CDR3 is TGTGCCAGCAGCTCCTTACTAGCGGGTCATCCCGAGCAGTTCTTC.

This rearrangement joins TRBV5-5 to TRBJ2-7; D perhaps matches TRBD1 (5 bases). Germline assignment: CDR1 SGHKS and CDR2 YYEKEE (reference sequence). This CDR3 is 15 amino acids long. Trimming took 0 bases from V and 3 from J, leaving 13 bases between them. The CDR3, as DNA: TGTGCCAGCAGCTTGGCCGGTTCCAGGGACTACGAGCAGTACGTC. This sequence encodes CASSLAGSRDYEQYV.

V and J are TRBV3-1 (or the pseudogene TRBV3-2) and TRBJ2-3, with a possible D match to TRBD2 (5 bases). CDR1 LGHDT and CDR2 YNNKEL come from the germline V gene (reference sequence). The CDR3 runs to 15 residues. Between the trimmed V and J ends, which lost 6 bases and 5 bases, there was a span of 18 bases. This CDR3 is CASSRSGRLGDTQYF. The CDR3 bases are TGTGCCAGCAGTCGGTCGGGAAGGCTGGGAGATACGCAGTATTTT.

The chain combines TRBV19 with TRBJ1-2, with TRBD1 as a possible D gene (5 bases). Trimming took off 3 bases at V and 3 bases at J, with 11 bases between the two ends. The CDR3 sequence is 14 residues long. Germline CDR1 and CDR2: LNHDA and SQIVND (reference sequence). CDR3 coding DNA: TGTGCCAGTAGTATCTCCGCCAGGGACTATGGCTACACCTTC. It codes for CASSISARDYGYTF.

The DNA of the CDR3 is TGTGCCAGCAGCCAGGGGACAGATAATCAGCCCCAGCATTTT. Its translation is CASSQGTDNQPQHF. V is TRBV5-6 and J is TRBJ1-5; 7 bases are a match to TRBD1. With V trimmed by 4 bases and J by 4 bases, 5 bases remained unmatched. Germline V lookup: CDR1 SGHDT, CDR2 YYEEEE. The CDR3 spans 14 residues.

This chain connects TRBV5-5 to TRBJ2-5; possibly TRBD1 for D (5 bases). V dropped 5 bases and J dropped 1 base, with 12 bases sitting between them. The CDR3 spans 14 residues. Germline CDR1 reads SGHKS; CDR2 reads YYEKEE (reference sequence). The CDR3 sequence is CASRFDSFQETQYF. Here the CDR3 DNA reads TGTGCCAGCAGATTCGACAGCTTCCAAGAGACCCAGTACTTC.

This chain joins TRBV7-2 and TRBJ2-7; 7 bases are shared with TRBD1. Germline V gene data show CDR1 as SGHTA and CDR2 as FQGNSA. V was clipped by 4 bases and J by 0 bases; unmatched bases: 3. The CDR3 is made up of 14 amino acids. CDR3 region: CASSSTGLSYEQYF. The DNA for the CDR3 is TGTGCCAGCAGCTCGACAGGGCTCTCCTACGAGCAGTACTTC. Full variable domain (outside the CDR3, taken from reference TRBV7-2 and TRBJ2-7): GAGVSQSPSNKVTEKGKDVELRCDPISGHTALYWYRQSLGQGLEFLIYFQGNSAPDKSGLPSDRFSAERTGGSVSTLTIQRTQQEDSAVYLCASSSTGLSYEQYFGPGTRLTVT.

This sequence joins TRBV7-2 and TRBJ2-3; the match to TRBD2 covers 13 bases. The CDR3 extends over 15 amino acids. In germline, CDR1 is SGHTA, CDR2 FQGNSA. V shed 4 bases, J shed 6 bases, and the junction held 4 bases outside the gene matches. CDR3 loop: CASSSPTSGGDTQYF. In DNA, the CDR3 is TGTGCCAGCAGCTCTCCGACTAGCGGGGGGGATACGCAGTATTTT.

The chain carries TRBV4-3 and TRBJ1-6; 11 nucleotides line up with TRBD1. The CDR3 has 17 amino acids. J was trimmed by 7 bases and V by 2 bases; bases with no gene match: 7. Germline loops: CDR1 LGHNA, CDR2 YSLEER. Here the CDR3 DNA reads TGCGCCAGCAGCCAACAGGGACAGGGGGTCCGAAATTCACCCCTCCACTTT. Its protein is CASSQQGQGVRNSPLHF.

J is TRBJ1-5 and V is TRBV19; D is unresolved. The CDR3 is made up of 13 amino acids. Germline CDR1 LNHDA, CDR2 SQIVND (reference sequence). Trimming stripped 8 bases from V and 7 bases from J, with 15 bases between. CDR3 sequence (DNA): TGTGCCAGTTCGATGGGCCATCAGCAGCCCCAGCATTTT. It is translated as CASSMGHQQPQHF.

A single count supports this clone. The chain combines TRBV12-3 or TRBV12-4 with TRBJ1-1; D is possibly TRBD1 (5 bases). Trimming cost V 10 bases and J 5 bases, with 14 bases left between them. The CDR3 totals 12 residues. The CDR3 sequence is CATMDIWTEAFF. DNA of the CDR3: TGTGCCACCATGGACATTTGGACTGAAGCTTTCTTT.

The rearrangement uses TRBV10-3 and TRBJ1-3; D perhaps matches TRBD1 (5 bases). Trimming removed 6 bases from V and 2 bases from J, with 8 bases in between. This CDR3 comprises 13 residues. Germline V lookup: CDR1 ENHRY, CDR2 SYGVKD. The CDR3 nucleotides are TGTGCCATCAGCACAGGTGCTGGAAACACCATATATTTT. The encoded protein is CAISTGAGNTIYF.

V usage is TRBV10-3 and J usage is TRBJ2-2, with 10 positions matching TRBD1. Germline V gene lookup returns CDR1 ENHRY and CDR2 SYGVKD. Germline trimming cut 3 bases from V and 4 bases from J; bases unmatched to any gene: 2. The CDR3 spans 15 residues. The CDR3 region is CAISEGTGVTGELFF. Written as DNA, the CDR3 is TGTGCCATCAGTGAAGGGACAGGGGTCACCGGGGAGCTGTTTTTT.

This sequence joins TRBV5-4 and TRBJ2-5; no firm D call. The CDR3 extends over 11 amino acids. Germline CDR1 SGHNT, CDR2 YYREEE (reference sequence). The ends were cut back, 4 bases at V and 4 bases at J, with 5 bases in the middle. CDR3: CASSSRETQYF. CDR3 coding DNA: TGTGCCAGCAGCAGCCGAGAGACCCAGTACTTC.

CDR3 nucleotides: TGTGCCAGCAGCTTATCTCGAGGAAACTACGAGCAGTACGTC. Protein product: CASSLSRGNYEQYV. The rearrangement uses TRBV11-3 and TRBJ2-7; D gene ambiguous. This CDR3 region has 14 residues. Germline-derived CDR1 and CDR2 are SGHNT and YENEEA. V lost 2 bases and J lost 3, with 11 bases in between.

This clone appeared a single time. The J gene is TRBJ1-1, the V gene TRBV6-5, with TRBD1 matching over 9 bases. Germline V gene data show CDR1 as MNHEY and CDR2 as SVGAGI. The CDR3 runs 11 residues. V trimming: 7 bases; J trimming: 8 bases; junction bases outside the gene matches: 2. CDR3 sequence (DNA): TGTGCCAGCAAAGGGACAGGGGAAGCTTTCTTT. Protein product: CASKGTGEAFF.

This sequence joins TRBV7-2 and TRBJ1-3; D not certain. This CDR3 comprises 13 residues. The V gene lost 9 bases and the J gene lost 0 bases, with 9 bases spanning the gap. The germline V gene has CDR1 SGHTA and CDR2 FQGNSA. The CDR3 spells CASGEGSGNTIYF. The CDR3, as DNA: TGTGCCAGTGGGGAGGGCTCTGGAAACACCATATATTTT.